This section outlines one T cell receptor beta chain sequence together with its context. The length of the CDR3 is 13 residues. V lost 5 bases to trimming and J lost 5 bases, with 12 bases between them. Germline CDR1 is LNHDA and CDR2 is SQIVND (reference sequence). Per the original methods: Estimation of nucleated cell counts was performed using reference gene primer amplification. Repertoires were generated with immunoSEQ multiplex PCR, while TCRdb's copy carries only in-frame clones and drops some. That table is the source of V, J and clone size, and D and trimming were worked out from the DNA. This table holds 100,000 to 120,000 clones, over 75% found once. The sample comes from a study of blood T cell repertoires in COVID-19. Study at large: Material from acute and convalescent COVID-19 was sourced from the United States, Italy and Spain.

The sequenced sample consisted of peripheral blood. The chain carries TRBV19 and TRBJ1-1; D possibly corresponds to TRBD1 (5 bases). This TCR came from a human donor in a cohort sampled during active COVID-19. The CDR3 bases are TGTGCCAGTAGTTGGGGGAGCGGGACTGAAGCTTTCTTT. It codes for CASSWGSGTEAFF.